One T cell receptor (beta chain) is described in this entry. Its antigen is unknown. The data stem from a study of T cells in Graves' hyperthyroidism and ophthalmopathy. Disease duration was under 3 months in the ophthalmopathy patients, who also had a Clinical Activity Score of at least 3 and a NOSPECS grade of at least 4. RNA transcripts provided the source from which TCR beta CDR3 regions were amplified. TCR CDR3 underwent first-round RT-PCR with the HTBI primer set. MiXCR, run by TCRdb on the multiplex PCR reads, gives a single entry per CDR3 protein. The sample lists about 600,000 distinct CDR3 sequences, about a sixth occurring once. The study, taken as a whole, reports: Ophthalmopathy got predicted by the model a median approximately 6 months before its onset.

J was trimmed by 10 bases and V by 10 bases; bases with no gene match: 12. CDR1 KGHDR and CDR2 SFDVKD come from the germline V gene. The CDR3 is made up of 14 amino acids. This TCR was recovered from a woman in her thirties or forties with Graves' ophthalmopathy. The sequenced material came from blood. The chain has TRBV24-1 and TRBJ2-1; the match to TRBD1 covers 10 bases. DNA of the CDR3: TGTGCCACGAATCCGGGACAGGGGTCTAGGGAGCAGTTCTTC. It codes for CATNPGQGSREQFF.